This TCR beta chain was captured in a study of blood T cell repertoires in COVID-19. From germline, CDR1 is MNHEY and CDR2 SVGAGI. V dropped 2 bases and J dropped 4; count of bases not matched to a gene: 6. The CDR3 extends over 16 amino acids. Assay: immunoSEQ multiplex PCR; the TCRdb copy retains only in-frame clones and omits some. The table records approximately 110,000 clones, about four fifths of them present only once. This TCR was sampled from an elderly man with acute or convalescent COVID-19. This chain uses TRBV6-5 with TRBJ2-5, with TRBD2 identical over 11 bases. Sequencing used peripheral blood. The CDR3 region is CASSYGLAGGGETQYF. The CDR3 DNA sequence: TGTGCCAGCAGTTACGGGCTAGCGGGAGGAGGAGAGACCCAGTACTTC.